This TCR beta chain was obtained from a study of T cell responses to AZD1222 COVID-19 vaccine. General observations from the study: Females made up more of the donors, who were largely white British, and clonal diversity may have come out too low. Spike was spanned by vaccine-associated CD4 TCRs, with dominance at 160-218 and 743-854. Just a handful of AZD1222 recipients were seropositive at baseline. No day 14 peak samples; only post-peak repertoires were characterized.

As concerns this clone: What it recognizes is unknown.

The germline V gene has CDR1 MDHEN and CDR2 SYDVKM. Trimming shortened V by 1 base and J by 2 bases, and 12 bases separated the two germline ends. This CDR3 has 15 amino acids. Libraries were prepared by immunoSEQ multiplex PCR; TCRdb keeps only in-frame clonotypes and omits some of them. The sample includes fewer than 200,000 clones, over 80% of them seen just once. The chain combines TRBV28 with TRBJ2-7; D is unclear. This clonotype was sampled from an adult in good health. Specimen: peripheral blood, collected on day 0 of AZD1222 vaccination. As DNA, the CDR3 is TGTGCCAGCAGTTTATCCGTACAGCCTACCTACGAGCAGTACTTC. As protein: CASSLSVQPTYEQYF. Complete variable domain (other parts from reference TRBV28 and TRBJ2-7): DVKVTQSSRYLVKRTGEKVFLECVQDMDHENMFWYRQDPGLGLRLIYFSYDVKMKEKGDIPEGYSVSREKKERFSLILESASTNQTSMYLCASSLSVQPTYEQYFGPGTRLTVT.